This T cell receptor beta chain was recorded in a study of T cell responses to AZD1222 COVID-19 vaccine. Details on this clone: Its antigen is unknown.

This CDR3 is built from 12 residues. CDR1 and CDR2 (germline): PRHDT, FYEKMQ (reference sequence). Trimming removed 6 bases at V and 3 bases at J, with 8 bases between. Produced via immunoSEQ multiplex PCR; TCRdb's table is partial and in-frame only. The table shows over 150,000 clones, with about 86% occurring only once. Study outcomes and limitations: There were repertoire samples only from the period after the peak T cell response. The CD4 TCRs associated with vaccination extended across spike and predominated at 160-218 and 743-854. It was only a handful of AZD1222 recipients who were seropositive at baseline.

The rearrangement links TRBV13 to TRBJ1-2; no firm D call. The origin of this receptor is an adult in good health. The starting material was peripheral blood, obtained on day 0 of MenACWY control vaccination. As DNA, the CDR3 is TGTGCCAGCAGACCCAGCCACTATGGCTACACCTTC. Translating gives CASRPSHYGYTF.